The 8 T cell receptor beta chains reported below all come from one sample, sequenced in a study of cytomegalovirus exposure and HLA in healthy donors. The PCR made use of 60 Vbeta and 13 Jbeta primers. This table comes from immunoSEQ multiplex PCR, and its TCRdb copy is limited to in-frame clones, with some not included. This table has around 220,000 clones, about three quarters appearing once. Sequences were obtained from PBMCs. Every receptor here comes from a man aged 40-49 years in good health and CMV-seronegative.

The V and J genes are TRBV27 and TRBJ1-5, with D possibly being TRBD1 (5 bases). Germline V CDR1 and CDR2: MNHEY, SMNVEV (reference sequence). V shed 4 bases and J shed 4 bases, with 11 bases lying between them. The CDR3 loop spans 14 amino acids. CDR3 coding DNA: TGTGCCAGCAGTTACCGACAGAAAAATCAGCCCCAGCATTTT. It encodes CASSYRQKNQPQHF.

This rearrangement joins TRBV7-3 to TRBJ2-2; 8 nucleotides align to TRBD1. This CDR3 is built from 15 residues. CDR1 is SGHTA, CDR2 FQGTGA, per germline. The V gene end was trimmed by 4 bases and the J gene end by 7 bases; junction bases not matched to a gene: 8. The CDR3 here is CASSWTGKEGGELFF. CDR3 DNA sequence: TGTGCCAGCAGCTGGACAGGGAAGGAGGGCGGGGAGCTGTTTTTT.

The chain employs TRBV2 and TRBJ1-3, with D perhaps matching TRBD1 (5 bases). This CDR3 is 15 amino acids long. With 6 bases removed from V and 0 bases from J, the gap between germline ends came to 12 bases. Germline V gene data show CDR1 as SNHLY and CDR2 as FYNNEI. CDR3 nucleotides: TGTGCCAGCAGGGGAGGGGATAACTCTGGAAACACCATATATTTT. Translation gives CASRGGDNSGNTIYF.

The V call is TRBV5-6, the J call TRBJ1-2; tentatively, D is TRBD1 (5 bases). CDR1 and CDR2 (germline): SGHDT, YYEEEE. This CDR3 spans 15 amino acids. The ends were cut back, 0 bases at V and 3 bases at J, with 12 bases in the middle. The CDR3 protein is CASSLEAGGDYGYTF. CDR3 coding DNA: TGTGCCAGCAGCTTGGAGGCAGGAGGGGACTATGGCTACACCTTC.

J is TRBJ2-7 and V is TRBV6-6; TRBD2 aligns across 10 bases. Looked up from germline, CDR1 is MNHNY and CDR2 is SVGAGI (reference sequence). The length of the CDR3 is 15 residues. The V segment lost 4 bases and the J segment 2 bases; nucleotides outside the gene matches: 5. As DNA, the CDR3 is TGTGCCAGCAGTTCGCTAGCGGGGGATCCCTACGAGCAGTACTTC. Its translation is CASSSLAGDPYEQYF.

The V and J genes are TRBV4-3 and TRBJ2-7; 9 bases match TRBD1. The germline V gene encodes CDR1 LGHNA and CDR2 YSLEER. With V trimmed by 2 bases and J by 2 bases, 4 bases remained unmatched. The CDR3 has 15 residues. The CDR3 loop is CASSQSGTGTYEQYF. CDR3 DNA: TGCGCCAGCAGCCAATCCGGGACAGGGACCTACGAGCAGTACTTC.

The chain joins TRBV5-1 to TRBJ2-7, with D possibly TRBD1 on 6 matching bases. The CDR3 is 13 residues long. CDR1 SGHRS and CDR2 YFSETQ come from the germline V gene. The ends were cut back, 1 base at V and 9 bases at J, with 14 bases in the middle. CDR3 amino acids: CASSLSDRSGQYF. As DNA, the CDR3 is TGCGCCAGCAGCTTGTCAGACAGGTCTGGGCAGTACTTC.

The chain employs TRBV7-3 and TRBJ1-1; D unclear. Deletions cut 2 bases from V and 1 base from J, with 5 bases between. Germline V CDR1 and CDR2: SGHTA, FQGTGA. This CDR3 spans 13 amino acids. CDR3 amino acids: CASSLGTNTEAFF. Written as DNA, the CDR3 is TGTGCCAGCAGCTTAGGCACGAACACTGAAGCTTTCTTT.